The clone carrying this T cell receptor beta chain was detected a few times. This entry belongs to a study of blood T cell repertoires in COVID-19. Across the study: Samples came from the United States, Italy and Spain, spanning acute and convalescent COVID-19. From T cells, B-cell-depleted T cells, or PBMCs came the material, which was cDNA or gDNA.

Germline CDR1 reads PRHDT; CDR2 reads FYEKMQ (reference sequence). With 0 bases removed from V and 7 bases from J, the gap between germline ends came to 10 bases. The CDR3 is 14 residues long. Seattle-derived patients entered the study during active infection and were followed longitudinally. In the original processing: Reference gene primer amplification gave estimated nucleated cell counts. Produced via immunoSEQ multiplex PCR; TCRdb's table is partial and in-frame only. The DNA gave D and trimming, while V, J and clone size come from that table. The sample lists about 140,000 clones; about 87% were seen once.

The clonotype was recovered from a human donor with COVID-19, enrolled during active disease. The donor label of this sample is uncertain. Material: peripheral blood. The J gene is TRBJ1-5, the V gene TRBV13; D ambiguous. The CDR3 spells CASSLGVGSQPQHF. The CDR3 nucleotides are TGTGCCAGCAGCTTAGGCGTGGGGAGCCAGCCCCAGCATTTT. The variable domain in full, with the rest retrieved from reference TRBV13 and TRBJ1-5, is AAGVIQSPRHLIKEKRETATLKCYPIPRHDTVYWYQQGPGQDPQFLISFYEKMQSDKGSIPDRFSAQQFSDYHSELNMSSLELGDSALYFCASSLGVGSQPQHFGDGTRLSIL.